This is a list of T cell receptor beta chains from one sample in a study of T cell responses to AZD1222 COVID-19 vaccine. Assay used: immunoSEQ multiplex PCR; TCRdb lists only in-frame clones, some missing. Here the sample spans about 200,000 clones, 90% to 95% being singletons. Sequencing used peripheral blood, obtained 28 days after the second AZD1222 dose. The source is an adult who received the AZD1222 COVID-19 vaccine. Both conserved end residues are trimmed from each CDR3. The order of the fields is V gene, D gene, J gene, CDR3 protein. D genes are given only for firm matches.

TRBV28	.	TRBJ2-7	ASRSRFYEQY
TRBV4-1	.	TRBJ1-4	ASSQYGEANEKLF
TRBV6-5	.	TRBJ2-7	ASSYKDEQY
TRBV24-1	.	TRBJ1-1	ATSDKPYTEAF
TRBV28	.	TRBJ2-2	ASSFGTLGNTGELF
TRBV10-3	.	TRBJ2-5	AISESSALVETQY
TRBV3-1/TRBV3-2	TRBD1	TRBJ2-2	ASSRGTGANTGELF
TRBV4-3	TRBD2	TRBJ2-7	ASSQEYGREDSYEQY
TRBV6-7	.	TRBJ1-1	ASSPGATEAF
TRBV28	TRBD1	TRBJ2-2	ASTRGDRGNTGELF
TRBV3-1/TRBV3-2	TRBD1	TRBJ1-4	ASSQATGGNEKLF
TRBV3-1/TRBV3-2	.	TRBJ1-1	ASTSRGLVNTEAF
TRBV15	TRBD1	TRBJ1-4	ATSTDAGGDDEKLF
TRBV7-2	.	TRBJ1-5	ASSLNSNQPQH
TRBV28	.	TRBJ2-7	ASSLRAGSYEQY
TRBV7-4	TRBD1	TRBJ1-1	ASSPPSRTGGGNTEAF
TRBV6-5	TRBD1	TRBJ1-5	ASRSGTGGNQPQH
TRBV7-9	TRBD1	TRBJ1-5	ASSPGGDRGRH
TRBV6-5	.	TRBJ1-4	ASRNRRAEKLF
TRBV15	.	TRBJ2-6	ATGPDGSGANVLT
TRBV6-5	TRBD2	TRBJ2-7	ASSMAGVYEQY
TRBV28	.	TRBJ1-5	ASSQQGAPAGQPQH
TRBV4-1	TRBD2	TRBJ2-5	ASSRVGLAGQTQY
TRBV15	.	TRBJ1-4	ATSRGVNEKLF
TRBV18	.	TRBJ1-1	ASSWGQLVNTEAF
TRBV6-4	TRBD1	TRBJ1-2	ASSLRTGQGYT
TRBV30	.	TRBJ1-4	AWSVRRFRFDEKLF
TRBV27	TRBD1	TRBJ2-1	ASSPNRGPSYNEQF
TRBV7-2	TRBD1	TRBJ2-7	ASSFRTGNYEQY
TRBV19	.	TRBJ2-2	ASSYVPNTGELF
TRBV5-1	TRBD1	TRBJ1-6	ASSLAGQGFSPLH
TRBV28	.	TRBJ2-7	ASSLSPLGPANYEQY
TRBV7-8	TRBD2	TRBJ2-1	ASSLVGGYGYNEQF
TRBV6-5	TRBD2	TRBJ2-1	ASGMTSGGYNEQF
TRBV7-7	TRBD2	TRBJ2-1	ASSLGLAGADEQF
TRBV28	TRBD1	TRBJ1-2	ASSLFRQGSYGYT
TRBV2	TRBD2	TRBJ2-7	ASSLTSGPYEQY
TRBV28	.	TRBJ2-2	ASSLAGATGELF
TRBV9	.	TRBJ2-7	ASSVADGSINEQY